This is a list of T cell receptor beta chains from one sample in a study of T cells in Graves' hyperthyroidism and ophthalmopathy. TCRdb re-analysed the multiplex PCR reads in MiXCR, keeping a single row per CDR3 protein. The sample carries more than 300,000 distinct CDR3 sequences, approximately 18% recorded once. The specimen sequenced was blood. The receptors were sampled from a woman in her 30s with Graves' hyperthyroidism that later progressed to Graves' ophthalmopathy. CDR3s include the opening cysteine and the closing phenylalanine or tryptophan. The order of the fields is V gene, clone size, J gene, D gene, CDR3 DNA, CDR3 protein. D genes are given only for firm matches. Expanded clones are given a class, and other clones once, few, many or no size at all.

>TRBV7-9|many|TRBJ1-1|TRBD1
TGTGCCAGCAGCTCGGGACAGACTGAAGCTTTCTTT
CASSSGQTEAFF
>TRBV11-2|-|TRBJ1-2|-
TGTGCCAGCAGCTTAGTCCCGGGGGGAGGATTTACTAACTATGGCTACACCTTC
CASSLVPGGGFTNYGYTF
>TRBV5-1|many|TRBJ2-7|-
TGCGCCAGCAGCTTGTTTGTACAGACCTACGAGCAGTACTTC
CASSLFVQTYEQYF
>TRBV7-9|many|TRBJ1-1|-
TGTGCCAGCAGCCAGGACTTTACTGAAGCTTTCTTT
CASSQDFTEAFF
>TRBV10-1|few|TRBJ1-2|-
TGCGCCAGCGCACAGGGAGGTGACTATGGCTACACCTTC
CASAQGGDYGYTF
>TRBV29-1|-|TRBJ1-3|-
TGCAGCGTTCGTCTCTACTCTGGAAACACCATATATTTT
CSVRLYSGNTIYF
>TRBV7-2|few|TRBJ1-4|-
TGTGCCAGCAGCCCGGGACATCTTGCAACTAATGAAAAACTGTTTTTT
CASSPGHLATNEKLFF
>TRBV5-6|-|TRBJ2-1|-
TGTGCCAGCAGCCTCTCCACCTACGAGCAGTTCTTC
CASSLSTYEQFF
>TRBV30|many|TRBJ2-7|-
TGTGCCTGGACCCCCCGGGATCCCACGGTTGGCGAGCAGTACTTC
CAWTPRDPTVGEQYF
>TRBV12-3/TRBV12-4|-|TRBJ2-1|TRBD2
TGTGCCAGCAGTGAAAGCGCGGGAGCCTACAATGAGCAGTTCTTC
CASSESAGAYNEQFF
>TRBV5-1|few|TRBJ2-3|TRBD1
TGCGCCAGCAGGGGGGACAGCCAGTATTTT
CASRGDSQYF
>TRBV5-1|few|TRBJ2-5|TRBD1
TGCGCCAGCAGCTGGGCCGGACAGGGTGGGGAGACCCAGTACTTC
CASSWAGQGGETQYF
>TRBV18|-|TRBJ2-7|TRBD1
TGTGCCAGCTCACCTTTGACAGGGCTAGAGGACGAGCAGTACTTC
CASSPLTGLEDEQYF
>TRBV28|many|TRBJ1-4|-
TGTGCCAGCAGCCCCCCGGCAGGGACTAATGAAAAACTGTTTTTT
CASSPPAGTNEKLFF
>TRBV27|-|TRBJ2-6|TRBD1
TGTGCCAGCAGTTCCATCCCAGGGGGACAGTGGTCCCCTAGGTCTGGGGCCAACGTCCTGACTTTC
CASSSIPGGQWSPRSGANVLTF
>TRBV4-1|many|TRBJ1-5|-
TGCGCCAGCAGCCAGGATACAAGCAATCAGCCCCAGCATTTT
CASSQDTSNQPQHF
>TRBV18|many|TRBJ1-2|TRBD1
TGTGCCAGCTCATCTTCGGGACAGGAGGTACGAGGCTACACCTTC
CASSSSGQEVRGYTF
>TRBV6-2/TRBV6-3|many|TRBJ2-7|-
TGTGCCAGCAGTTGGAACTACGAGCAGTACTTC
CASSWNYEQYF
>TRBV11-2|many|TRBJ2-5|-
TGTGCCAGCAGTTCCACTAGTGTTGAGACCCAGTACTTC
CASSSTSVETQYF
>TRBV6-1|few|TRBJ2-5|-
TGTGCCAGCAGCGGTAATACAGAGTCCCAAGAGACCCAGTACTTC
CASSGNTESQETQYF
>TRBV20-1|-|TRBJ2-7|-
TGCAGTGCACAGAAACCGGGACGGCCGCCTAACGAGCAGTACTTC
CSAQKPGRPPNEQYF
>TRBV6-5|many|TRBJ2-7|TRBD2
TGTGCCAGCAGTTACGTCCTAGCGGCCTACGAGCAGTACTTC
CASSYVLAAYEQYF
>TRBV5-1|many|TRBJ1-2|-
TGCGCCAGCAGCTTGGCGGACGGCACCCTCGACGGCTACACCTTC
CASSLADGTLDGYTF
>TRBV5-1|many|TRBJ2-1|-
TGCGCCAGCAGCTTGGATCCTAGCGCTAGCTCCTACAATGAGCAGTTCTTC
CASSLDPSASSYNEQFF
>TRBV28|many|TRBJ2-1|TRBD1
TGTGCCAGCAGTCCAAGGACAGGGGTGGTCAATGAGCAGTTCTTC
CASSPRTGVVNEQFF
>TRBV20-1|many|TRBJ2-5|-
TGCAGTGCTAGGAACAGGTTGTACCAAGAGACCCAGTACTTC
CSARNRLYQETQYF
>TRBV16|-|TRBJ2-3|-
TGTGCCAGCAGTTTGACAGCCGTTACAGATACGCAGTATTTT
CASSLTAVTDTQYF
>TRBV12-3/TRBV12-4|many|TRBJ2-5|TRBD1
TGTGCCAGCAGCCGGACAGGGATGGGGGAGACCCAGTACTTC
CASSRTGMGETQYF
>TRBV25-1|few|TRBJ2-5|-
TGTGCCAGCAGTGATTTTGCACGGACCAGCCAAGAGACCCAGTACTTC
CASSDFARTSQETQYF
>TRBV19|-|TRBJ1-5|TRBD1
TGTGCCAGTATGGACAGGGACGGCAATCAGCCCCAGCATTTT
CASMDRDGNQPQHF
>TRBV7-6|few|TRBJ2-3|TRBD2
TGTGCCAGCAGCTTAGAAGCTAGCGGGGGCACAGATACGCAGTATTTT
CASSLEASGGTDTQYF
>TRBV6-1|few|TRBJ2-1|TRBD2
TGTGCCAGCAGTTACGCGGGGGGGCCCCACAATGAGCAGTTCTTC
CASSYAGGPHNEQFF
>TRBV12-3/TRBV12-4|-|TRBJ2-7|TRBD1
TGTGCCAGCAGTCCGACAGGGGGCTTGAGGGAGCAGTACTTC
CASSPTGGLREQYF
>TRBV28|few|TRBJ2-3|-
TGTGCCAGCAGTCCGGGGCAGGGTGTCACAGATACGCAGTATTTT
CASSPGQGVTDTQYF
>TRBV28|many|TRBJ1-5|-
TGTGCCAGCAGTTCTACGGCAGGGTACGGCAATCAGCCCCAGCATTTT
CASSSTAGYGNQPQHF
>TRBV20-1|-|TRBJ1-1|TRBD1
TGCAGTGCTAGAGATGGTTGGACAGGCGACACTGAAGCTTTCTTT
CSARDGWTGDTEAFF
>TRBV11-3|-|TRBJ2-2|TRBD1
TGTGCCAGCAGCTTAGAAACCGGGACAGGTGAAGAGCTGTTTTTT
CASSLETGTGEELFF